This entry lists 27 T cell receptor beta chains sequenced from one sample in a study of shared clonotypes between healthy human individuals. The assay was immunoSEQ multiplex PCR, and TCRdb's table has in-frame clones only and misses some. The table lists 700,000 to 950,000 clones, around 96% of them singletons, with over 0.2% in the top ten. Naive CD8 cells, CD45RO-negative and positively selected for CCR7, excluded terminally differentiated effector memory CD45RA+ cells. The material sequenced was naive CD8+ T cells sorted from blood. Every receptor here comes from a young man in good health.

This clone was detected once. This chain joins TRBV18 and TRBJ2-5, with 8 bases fitting TRBD2. Per the germline V gene, CDR1 is KGHSH and CDR2 is LQKENI. The CDR3 has 17 amino acids. The ends lost 3 bases at V and 2 bases at J; junction bases unmatched: 11. CDR3 amino acids: CASSPGASGRGQETQYF. CDR3 DNA sequence: TGTGCCAGCTCACCGGGGGCCAGCGGGAGAGGGCAAGAGACCCAGTACTTC. Together with reference TRBV18 and TRBJ2-5, the CDR3 gives the full variable domain: NAGVMQNPRHLVRRRGQEARLRCSPMKGHSHVYWYRQLPEEGLKFMVYLQKENIIDESGMPKERFSAEFPKEGPSILRIQQVVRGDSAAYFCASSPGASGRGQETQYFGPGTRLLVL.

This chain connects TRBV5-1 to TRBJ2-2, with a possible D match to TRBD1 (6 bases). The germline gives CDR1 SGHRS, CDR2 YFSETQ. This CDR3 contains 18 residues. V gave up 1 base and J gave up 2 bases, with 18 bases separating them. The CDR3 DNA reads as TGCGCCAGCAGCTTGACTGGGAGAAGGACAGCAAACACCGGGGAGCTGTTTTTT. It yields the protein CASSLTGRRTANTGELFF.

The chain uses TRBV13 and TRBJ2-1; D is uncertain. V lost 5 bases and J 4 bases, leaving 12 bases between the germline ends. This CDR3 has 14 residues. CDR1 is PRHDT and CDR2 is FYEKMQ in the germline V gene (reference sequence). As DNA, the CDR3 is TGTGCCAGCAGCCAAACCCTGAGTTACAATGAGCAGTTCTTC. This gives the protein CASSQTLSYNEQFF.

For the CDR3, the DNA is TGTGCCAGCACCCCTAGCGGGGGCTCCTACAATGAGCAGTTCTTC. Its translation is CASTPSGGSYNEQFF. The rearrangement joins TRBV6-5 to TRBJ2-1, with 10 bases lining up with TRBD2. Per the germline V gene, CDR1 is MNHEY and CDR2 is SVGAGI. The CDR3 totals 15 residues. V was pared by 7 bases and J by 0 bases, with 3 bases of the junction left unmatched.

The V call is TRBV15, the J call TRBJ1-5; tentative D call: TRBD1 (6 bases). V shed 4 bases and J shed 4 bases, with 14 bases lying between them. The CDR3 length is 15 residues. The germline V gene encodes CDR1 LNHNV and CDR2 YYDKDF (reference sequence). CDR3: CATSKGWGANQPQHF. CDR3 DNA: TGTGCCACCAGCAAAGGGTGGGGGGCTAATCAGCCCCAGCATTTT.

CDR3 sequence (DNA): TGTGCCAGCAACTCAGGGGGTAGGGGGCAGTTCTTC. Translation: CASNSGGRGQFF. The chain employs TRBV25-1 and TRBJ2-1, with 7 bases identical to TRBD1. Per germline, CDR1 MGHDK and CDR2 SYGVNS. The CDR3 length is 12 residues. With 7 bases clipped from V and 12 bases from J, the junction kept 9 bases outside the gene matches.

The chain recombines TRBV7-2 with TRBJ2-7; 10 nucleotides line up with TRBD2. Germline-derived CDR1 and CDR2 are SGHTA and FQGNSA. V was clipped by 2 bases and J by 2 bases; unmatched bases: 3. There are 15 residues in the CDR3. The DNA of the CDR3 is TGTGCCAGCAGCTTACTACTAGCGGGGACCTACGAGCAGTACTTC. This gives the protein CASSLLLAGTYEQYF.

The V and J genes are TRBV27 and TRBJ2-1, with a possible D match to TRBD2 (5 bases). V shed 5 bases and J shed 5 bases, with 7 bases lying between them. This CDR3 comprises 12 residues. Germline V CDR1 and CDR2: MNHEY, SMNVEV (reference sequence). The CDR3 sequence: CASSGLDNEQFF. The CDR3 DNA sequence: TGTGCCAGCAGTGGACTCGACAATGAGCAGTTCTTC.

The chain is built from TRBV30 and TRBJ2-5, with 10 bases that match TRBD1. V shed 3 bases and J 4 bases; nucleotides not matched to a gene: 8. The CDR3 loop spans 15 amino acids. Germline CDR1 reads GTSNPN; CDR2 reads SVGIG (reference sequence). The chain's CDR3 is CAWRGGQGIGETQYF. DNA of the CDR3: TGTGCCTGGAGGGGGGGACAGGGGATCGGAGAGACCCAGTACTTC.

This clone was detected only once. The chain employs TRBV4-3 and TRBJ2-5; TRBD1 agrees at 9 bases. Trimming cost V 6 bases and J 1 base; bases outside gene matches: 6. The germline V gene has CDR1 LGHNA and CDR2 YSLEER. This CDR3 has 15 amino acids. This CDR3 is CASSSGTGIQETQYF. The CDR3 coding sequence is TGCGCCAGCAGTTCCGGGACAGGGATCCAAGAGACCCAGTACTTC.

Notes on this clone: Within the sample, other DNA sequences also encode this same CDR3. This CDR3 reads CASSFGPRRGYTF. CDR3 DNA: TGTGCCAGCAGTTTTGGGCCGCGCCGAGGCTACACCTTC. V usage is TRBV27 and J usage is TRBJ1-2, with no clear D. Deletions cut 3 bases from V and 8 bases from J, with 13 bases between. CDR1 and CDR2 from the germline V gene are MNHEY and SMNVEV (reference sequence). The CDR3 is 13 residues long.

This chain joins TRBV27 and TRBJ2-1; D gene ambiguous. The CDR3 extends over 16 amino acids. Germline values: CDR1 MNHEY, CDR2 SMNVEV (reference sequence). The V end was cut by 6 bases, the J end by 0 bases, with 15 bases between. The CDR3 loop is CASRVFGGSSYNEQFF. The CDR3 DNA follows: TGTGCCAGCAGGGTTTTTGGCGGAAGCTCCTACAATGAGCAGTTCTTC.

The rearrangement links TRBV7-9 to TRBJ1-1; D not resolved. The germline V gene encodes CDR1 SEHNR and CDR2 FQNEAQ (reference sequence). This CDR3 is 13 amino acids long. The V end lost 1 base, the J end lost 4 bases, and 7 bases lay between the germline ends. The CDR3 DNA is TGTGCCAGCAGCTTAGGAGGCCTCACTGAAGCTTTCTTT. Translation: CASSLGGLTEAFF.

V gene TRBV27 combines with J gene TRBJ2-5, with D unclear. Germline V gene lookup returns CDR1 MNHEY and CDR2 SMNVEV (reference sequence). V lost 2 bases and J 3 bases, leaving 16 bases between the germline ends. The CDR3 covers 16 residues. The CDR3 loop is CASSLTAGDMEETQYF. CDR3 DNA: TGTGCCAGCAGTTTAACGGCAGGCGACATGGAAGAGACCCAGTACTTC.

The chain couples TRBV7-9 to TRBJ2-1; D may be TRBD2 (5 bases). CDR3 length: 14 residues. The germline V and J ends were trimmed by 4 bases and 5 bases, with 12 bases remaining between them. Germline lookup yields CDR1 SEHNR and CDR2 FQNEAQ (reference sequence). The CDR3 is CASSSIPGDNEQFF. The CDR3 DNA sequence: TGTGCCAGCAGCTCGATCCCCGGGGACAATGAGCAGTTCTTC.

This clone was seen more than once but under ten times. This chain connects TRBV7-9 to TRBJ1-4; D uncertain. From germline, CDR1 is SEHNR and CDR2 FQNEAQ (reference sequence). V lost 6 bases and J 4 bases, leaving 3 bases between the germline ends. The CDR3 length is 11 residues. CDR3 in DNA: TGTGCCAGCAGAAATAATGAAAAACTGTTTTTT. The encoded protein is CASRNNEKLFF.

CDR3 region: CASSRGTSGSSYEQYF. The CDR3 coding sequence is TGTGCCAGCAGTAGGGGGACTAGCGGGAGTTCCTACGAGCAGTACTTC. The chain recombines TRBV27 with TRBJ2-7, with 14 bases that match TRBD2. The V gene end was trimmed by 5 bases and the J gene end by 1 base; junction bases not matched to a gene: 4. The CDR3 is 16 residues long. From germline, CDR1 is MNHEY and CDR2 SMNVEV (reference sequence).

The chain employs TRBV5-5 and TRBJ1-5; D not certain. The germline V gene encodes CDR1 SGHKS and CDR2 YYEKEE (reference sequence). Trimming removed 3 bases from V and 7 bases from J, with 11 bases in between. There are 13 residues in the CDR3. CDR3 protein: CASSWNNGQPQHF. Here the CDR3 DNA reads TGTGCCAGCAGCTGGAACAACGGGCAGCCCCAGCATTTT.

V gene TRBV12-5 combines with J gene TRBJ2-1, with 8 bases that match TRBD2. V lost 8 bases to trimming and J lost 8 bases; unmatched junction nucleotides: 20. CDR1 LGHNT and CDR2 FRNRAP come from the germline V gene. CDR3 length: 17 amino acids. Here the CDR3 DNA reads TGTGCTAGTACCAAAAATAGTCCGGGAGGGATATGGCATGAGCAGTTCTTC. Translated: CASTKNSPGGIWHEQFF.

For this clone: At one of its ends the junction is not consistent with the germline gene, which may arise from a read error. The chain combines TRBV7-7 with TRBJ2-1; 10 bases fit TRBD2. This CDR3 has 18 amino acids. Germline-derived CDR1 and CDR2 are SSHAT and FNYEAQ (reference sequence). As DNA, the CDR3 is TGTGCTAGCAGCTTACAAGCGGGAGGGCCAGAAGCGCTGGTTGAGCAGTTCTTC. Protein sequence: CASSLQAGGPEALVEQFF.

The chain links TRBV7-9 to TRBJ2-7, with 10 bases fitting TRBD2. Trimming cost V 3 bases and J 6 bases; bases outside gene matches: 5. Germline V gene lookup returns CDR1 SEHNR and CDR2 FQNEAQ (reference sequence). This CDR3 spans 14 amino acids. The CDR3 region has the DNA TGTGCCAGCAGCTTTAGTCTAGCGGGAGCCGAGCAGTACTTC. It encodes CASSFSLAGAEQYF.

The chain carries TRBV27 and TRBJ2-3; 9 positions agree with TRBD1. Germline CDR1 reads MNHEY; CDR2 reads SMNVEV (reference sequence). This CDR3 is built from 16 residues. The V gene end was trimmed by 1 base and the J gene end by 6 bases; junction bases not matched to a gene: 8. The CDR3 DNA reads TGTGCCAGCAGTTTATTGGGACAGGGCCGGGTGGATACGCAGTATTTT. It is translated as CASSLLGQGRVDTQYF.

The chain has TRBV29-1 and TRBJ2-2; D remains unclear. Germline CDR1 and CDR2: SQVTM and ANQGSEA. Trimming shortened V by 5 bases and J by 2 bases, and 9 bases separated the two germline ends. CDR3 length equals 13 residues. The CDR3 bases are TGCAGCGTTTTAGGGATCAACACCGGGGAGCTGTTTTTT. Residues: CSVLGINTGELFF.

This chain uses TRBV7-9 with TRBJ2-7, with D unclear. Germline V gene lookup returns CDR1 SEHNR and CDR2 FQNEAQ (reference sequence). The CDR3 consists of 13 residues. V lost 3 bases and J 2 bases, leaving 8 bases between the germline ends. The DNA of the CDR3 is TGTGCCAGCAGCTTCATGAAGACCTACGAGCAGTACTTC. Translation gives CASSFMKTYEQYF.

The chain couples TRBV7-8 to TRBJ2-1; 10 bases align to TRBD2. The trim removed 5 bases at V and 9 bases at J, leaving 13 bases unmatched. This CDR3 is 16 amino acids long. CDR1 and CDR2 from the germline V gene are SGHVS and FQNEAQ. In DNA, the CDR3 is TGTGCCAGCAGCCCAACGTCGGCTAGCGGGAGCGGTGAGCAGTTCTTC. This codes for CASSPTSASGSGEQFF.

The genes are TRBV14 and TRBJ2-2; D unclear. This CDR3 comprises 13 residues. Trimming stripped 0 bases from V and 7 bases from J, with 6 bases between. Germline values: CDR1 SGHDN, CDR2 FVKESK. CDR3 sequence reads: CASSQDVGGELFF. The CDR3 DNA sequence: TGTGCCAGCAGCCAAGATGTGGGCGGGGAGCTGTTTTTT.

J is TRBJ2-1 and V is TRBV7-3, with D uncertain. CDR1 is SGHTA, CDR2 FQGTGA, per germline. The CDR3 is made up of 18 amino acids. With 2 bases removed from V and 0 bases from J, the gap between germline ends came to 17 bases. The CDR3 nucleotides are TGTGCCAGCAGCTTAGGTTTACGCGGCGGTAGCTCCTACAATGAGCAGTTCTTC. Translation: CASSLGLRGGSSYNEQFF.